The present T cell receptor beta chain was sequenced within a study of tissue T cells after allogeneic stem cell transplantation (dated by TCRdb to 2021 to 2024). Study-wide context: When multiple samples of a tissue existed, pathologist review of H&E sections prioritized samples with histologically apparent lymphocytes for sequencing. The human arm was a prospective observational study without blinding or randomization. Using research autopsies of patients with and without GVHD, plus mouse models of GVHD, the study profiled TCR beta repertoires across many tissues.

The receptor library was made with the immunoSEQ multiplex PCR assay. Adaptive Biotechnologies performed the TCRbeta CDR3 sequencing at survey depth and reported CDR3 sequences, V/J genes, productive frequency and template counts. Amplification of TCR beta CDR3 regions started from genomic DNA instead of RNA. Per the original workflow: Jensen-Shannon divergence was used to quantify pairwise repertoire overlap between tissues, with a value of 1 meaning complete divergence and a value of 0 meaning identical repertoires. Based on pairwise JSD values, tissues were grouped by single-linkage agglomerative hierarchical clustering, and the results were shown as dendrograms. GLIPH2 was run on all patient samples with simulation_depth 1000, kmer_min_depth 3, cdr3_length_cutoff 8, keeping groups with more than two unique CDR3s. A standardized tissue-overlap score was generated by extrapolating Jaccard GLIPH-group overlap across patients to a standard repertoire size of 1000 clones. To look at how diversity was associated with clinical or experimental variables, linear mixed-effect models were used, with tissue treated as a fixed effect and individual treated as a random effect. TCRdb took over this immuneACCESS table, retaining in-frame rearrangements with V and J assigned. Such tables are incomplete; in checked studies, under half of the missing clones stem from an unresolved V gene, and the remainder is unexplained. V and J calls and clone size come straight from that table; D and trimming were deduced from the DNA. Counted in this sample were some 10,000 clones; approximately 70% of them appeared once. The top ten hold more than 25% of the sample.

Looking up the germline V gene yields CDR1 MNHEY and CDR2 SVGEGT. Deletion took 2 bases off V and 2 bases off J, with a span of 10 bases between the germline ends. The CDR3, cysteine through phenylalanine, is 14 amino acids long. CDR3 DNA is the only sequence kept; it has 42 bases, read in frame from the first base. Of note for this clone: Which antigen it targets is not known. No much larger clone exists at a distance of one base, and base qualities are not known.

Study-wide findings and limitations: No blood samples were available from the non-GVHD comparator patients. Within patients, how anatomically similar tissues were was a major factor shaping TCR repertoire composition, regardless of disease or transplant status. The study did not establish which tissue TCRs were alloreactive or antigen-specific, and some clones may have been host cells that persisted. Blood and spleen T cells captured only a limited portion of the TCR repertoire detected in tissues, in both patients and mice. Not many T cell clones showed up in more than one patient, yet clustering based on motifs uncovered repertoire signatures that were shared across patients in a tissue-specific way. The patient cohort was small and clinically heterogeneous, and sampling depth was acknowledged as a limitation.

This sample's time point label indicates: human tissue collected at research (rapid) autopsy. Three non-HCT comparator patients who had other cancers, at least five GI tract samples, and no known GI disease at death were chosen retrospectively. Autopsy tissues, which were obtained after a median post-mortem interval of around 9 hours, included GI sites from esophagus to rectum, liver, skin and lymphoid organs including spleen. Each autopsy specimen was cut in two, with one portion flash-frozen in liquid nitrogen and the remainder formalin-fixed, and the outer muscle layers of GI specimens were removed. Genomic DNA was extracted from frozen tissues using the Mag-Bind Blood & Tissue DNA HDQ 96 Kit on a Chemagic 360 or the DNeasy Blood & Tissue Kit. Because of concern about red blood cell contamination, extracted DNA was further purified using the Genomic DNA Clean & Concentrator-25 kit.

The V and J genes are TRBV6-2 or TRBV6-3 and TRBJ2-7; the D region possibly corresponds to TRBD2 (6 bases align). The TCR comes from a male donor aged 60 or older with lung cancer. The sequenced sample was tissue from the stomach, obtained at autopsy. The DNA sequence is TGTGCCAGCAGTTACGAGGAGGGTACCTACGAGCAGTACTTC. This sequence encodes CASSYEEGTYEQYF.